The present T cell receptor beta chain was sequenced within a study of cytomegalovirus exposure and HLA in healthy donors (dated by TCRdb to the late 2010s). Context from the whole study: An earlier analysis of 587 of the donors reported 250 to 350 Gb of sequence data and 100 million to 140 million unique TCR beta sequences from 150 million to 200 million T cells. An early release that covered fewer than 800 HLA-typed donors contained around 300 gigabases of sequencing data and 65 million to 100 million unique TCR sequences. Of the roughly 390 genotyped donors, over 80% were placed in the genetic ancestry cluster associated with self-reported Caucasian donors. The study was designed to test whether signatures of past pathogen exposure could be identified by cataloging public T cell receptors. The study used immunosequencing to profile the T cell repertoires of 600 to 850 subjects and linked those repertoires to cytomegalovirus serostatus. In addition to the first cohort of around 670 subjects, a separate validation cohort of around 110 different subjects was used. To predict cytomegalovirus infection status, the study brought together high-throughput TCR immunosequencing, statistical association of individual TCRs with disease status, and machine learning. To study patterns of TCR occurrence, a later analysis re-analyzed previously published TCR beta repertoires from around 670 donors and added high-resolution HLA genotyping. Rather than drawing on any new phenotypic data, the later analysis identified candidate immune exposures from TCR beta sequences and the way those sequences occurred across donors. To decide whether each TCR beta V gene segment behaved as functional or pseudogenic, an earlier analysis of 587 of the donors relied on high-throughput TCR beta sequencing. Alongside the repertoire data, information on donor age, sex, ethnicity and CMV serostatus was compiled. A later genetic analysis took genome-wide SNP genotypes for about 65% of the 666 donors and used that subset as a discovery cohort. All discovery cohort repertoires had been generated on a single sequencing platform. Both class I and class II loci were covered by HLA typing, at four-digit resolution. Typing coverage differed by locus: A, B, C, DRB1 and DQB1 were typed in about 620-640 donors, DQA1 in about 550, DPA1 in around 610, and DPB1 in 450 to 480. Because of strong linkage in the cohort, 5 or 6 DR-DQ haplotypes were treated as single units for association and clustering. Among roughly 400 genotyped donors of the cohort, an average of around 240,000 unique TCR beta nucleotide sequences was sequenced per donor, of which about 18% were non-productive. On the study overall, not on this receptor specifically: Correlated functional status among segregating V segments might be attributable to linkage disequilibrium, but an unknown experimental factor could not be ruled out. Broadly in line with IMGT annotations, most TCR beta V segments showed up in productive rearrangements about 90% or about 30% of the time in an earlier analysis of around 600 of the donors. Three of the identified cytomegalovirus-associated TCR beta chains were confirmed in vitro to be specific for cytomegalovirus antigens. A later analysis associated 15,000 to 20,000 TCR beta sequences with specific HLA alleles at a false discovery rate of 0.05. According to a later analysis, TCR association rates differed among HLA loci, with DRB1 alleles showing the most associated TCRs and HLA-C alleles showing the fewest. Immune exposure information for the cohort was limited to CMV serostatus. The classifier was reported to diagnose cytomegalovirus status with high specificity and sensitivity in both the original cohort and the validation cohort. The presence/absence analyses assumed that sequencing depth was roughly uniform across donors, and that assumption may not be true. In a later analysis, HLA-associated TCR beta chains showed more clonal expansion and lower generation probabilities than non-associated chains that were equally common. The study gave a list of 150 to 200 TCR beta chains associated with cytomegalovirus. When HLA alleles, especially DR and DQ, strongly co-occurred, TCR associations were difficult to assign to individual alleles. Because counts were too low, about 15 rarely observed V segments, including chromosome 9 orphons, were left out of the earlier analysis of 500 to 750 of the donors. A later genetic analysis associated a missense DCLRE1C variant with V-gene and J-gene trimming of TCR beta chains, and an independent cohort replicated the association. It was suggested by the authors that the approach could potentially be generalized to other disease states and immunological phenotypes. In this cohort, only TCR beta chains were sequenced, and detectable features were limited by the absence of alpha or paired-chain data. Because some donors lacked HLA typing at each locus, the association tests relied only on the typed subset. Most TCR sequences were seen in very few donors, while some public TCRs were found in many individuals. The 87-base-pair reads could not distinguish some IMGT-functional V segments, including TRBV6-2 and TRBV6-3, so those segments were excluded. According to a later analysis, parvovirus B19, influenza, CMV and Epstein-Barr virus appeared linked to several top co-occurrence clusters. A further reported finding was that TCR beta sequences accurately predicted the HLA-A and HLA-B alleles for most subjects in the first cohort. A later analysis found that most CMV-associated TCR beta chains appeared HLA-restricted, with HLA associations seemingly driven largely by CMV exposure. The sequencing pipeline was judged likely to have produced a cluster of highly shared sequence variants as a technical artifact. A later genetic analysis reported fewer N-insertions in productive TCRs among donors in an Asian-associated ancestry cluster than the approximately 700-donor mean.

From the cysteine through the phenylalanine, the CDR3 covers 14 amino acids. This entry keeps only the CDR3 DNA: 42 bases, framed from base 1. CDR1 and CDR2 are drawn from the germline V gene: MGHRA, YSYEKL. Receptors were amplified or captured by the immunoSEQ multiplex PCR assay. The multiplex PCR relied on a mix of 60 forward primers for TCR Vbeta segments and 13 reverse primers for TCR Jbeta segments. The CDR3 region of rearranged TCR beta genes was amplified from genomic DNA by a multiplex PCR assay. Amplified TCR beta libraries were sequenced as 87-base-pair reads on the Illumina HiSeq System. The published analysis was carried out like this. A later analysis counted about 80 million unique TCR beta chains across the 550 to 750 repertoires, and around 9.9 million of these chains were shared by at least two donors. Raw reads were error-corrected and collapsed into unique sequences with a nearest-neighbor algorithm that merged closely related sequences to remove PCR and sequencing errors. To assign V, D and J gene segments, CDR3 sequences were aligned to IMGT reference sequences. Each retained sequence needed at least a six-nucleotide match to both a V gene segment and a J gene segment. A rearrangement counted as productive if the CDR3 had no stop codons and remained in frame with V and J, and every other rearrangement counted as non-productive. CDR3 was defined by IMGT convention, running from the second conserved V-encoded cysteine to the conserved J-encoded phenylalanine. The earlier analysis of 587 of the donors excluded sequences that lacked an unambiguous match to a single V gene segment. In an earlier analysis of a few hundred of the donors, a V segment was called functional when productive rearrangements were above 56.7%, and segregating when the standard deviation between donors exceeded 5%. To diagnose cytomegalovirus status from the catalog of TCR beta chain sequences, a statistical classification framework was built. In a later analysis, TCR nucleotide sequences were compared against IMGT/GENE-DB human TR gene sequences so that V and J genes could be assigned. A later analysis assigned CDR3 sequences and most-parsimonious VDJ recombination scenarios with the TCRdist pipeline. In a later analysis, every TCR beta chain was defined by the combination of its CDR3 amino acid sequence and its V-gene family, and reads without a unique V-gene family were dropped. To address suspected cross-contamination and a sequencing artifact, a later analysis removed under 600 highly shared, low-generation-probability nucleotide sequences. For each public chain, a later analysis derived a clonal expansion index from normalized ranks of inferred template counts within each repertoire. A later analysis computed generation probabilities with a VDJ recombination model fitted to out-of-frame rearrangements, and checked the results against IGoR. In a later analysis, TCR-TCR, TCR-HLA and TCR-CMV co-occurrence was scored with hypergeometric tests, and a repertoire-size bias correction was applied to TCR pairs. False discovery rates were estimated in a later analysis by permuting HLA or CMV assignments 20 times. In a later analysis, co-occurring TCRs were grouped using DBSCAN, and TCRdist sequence similarity was added for clustering within HLA-allele-positive subsets. Co-occurrence clustering excluded repertoires with fewer than 30,000 or more than 120,000 public chains, plus five with anomalous nucleotide sharing. TCRdb retrieved this table from immuneACCESS and kept in-frame rearrangements only. Not all clones are present; in checked studies, unresolved V genes account for under half, and no reason is known for the remainder. That table supplies the V and J calls and clone size; D and trimming were determined from the DNA. The sample includes 150,000 to 200,000 clones, with about 88% observed a single time. The ten largest make up nearly 2% of the sample.

Of note for this clone: Its antigen is not yet known. No much larger clonotype is one base removed from it; base qualities were not supplied.

In total, roughly 670 healthy bone marrow donors made up the cohort. At the time of sampling, every cohort member was nominally healthy, though immune exposures that went unrecorded were likely present. The donor tested CMV seronegative and was one of the 352 seronegative cohort members. A peripheral blood sample was collected from each donor, and TCR beta sequencing was performed on peripheral blood mononuclear cells. The Qiagen DNeasy Blood Extraction Kit was used to extract genomic DNA from the blood cell samples. This chain joins TRBV4-1 to TRBJ2-5, with TRBD2 perhaps the D gene, on 6 matching bases. The DNA end lines up better with TRBJ2-7; the J call may be wrong. Sequencing used PBMCs. This clonotype was obtained from a woman between 18 and 30 years old in good health and CMV-seronegative. DNA sequence: TGCGCCAGCAGCCCCGAGGAAGGGAGGTACGAGCAGTACTTC. Its product reads: CASSPEEGRYEQYF.